Listed here are 32 T cell receptor beta chains from one sample, sequenced in a study of cytomegalovirus exposure and HLA in healthy donors. This PCR relied on a set of 60 Vbeta primers and 13 Jbeta primers. Assay: immunoSEQ multiplex PCR; the TCRdb copy retains only in-frame clones and omits some. The data show just under 250,000 clones, around 80% seen once. Material: PBMCs. These receptors were taken from a woman between 40 and 55 years old in good health and CMV-seropositive.

The chain joins TRBV5-1 to TRBJ2-6, with D unclear. V shed 0 bases and J shed 0 bases, with 10 bases lying between them. In germline, CDR1 is SGHRS, CDR2 YFSETQ. The CDR3 runs to 17 residues. The CDR3 nucleotides read TGCGCCAGCAGCTTGGGACACGTTGCCTCTGGGGCCAACGTCCTGACTTTC. Translation: CASSLGHVASGANVLTF.

The chain combines TRBV6-1 with TRBJ1-5, with 9 bases lining up with TRBD1. The CDR3 totals 16 residues. Losses at the gene ends were 4 bases for V and 4 bases for J; bases not matched to a gene: 8. From germline, CDR1 is MNHNS and CDR2 SASEGT. CDR3 amino acids: CASSGRRTGDNQPQHF. The CDR3 coding sequence is TGTGCCAGCAGTGGCAGAAGGACAGGGGATAATCAGCCCCAGCATTTT.

The chain is built from TRBV10-3 and TRBJ2-3; D is unresolved. This CDR3 spans 15 amino acids. The ends were cut back, 0 bases at V and 1 base at J, with 8 bases in the middle. The germline CDR1 and CDR2 sequences are ENHRY and SYGVKD. CDR3 in amino acids: CAISESGLGTDTQYF. In DNA form, the CDR3 reads TGTGCCATCAGTGAGTCTGGCTTGGGCACAGATACGCAGTATTTT.

In its sample, this clone was seen a few times. In DNA form, the CDR3 reads TGTGCCAGCAGTTTATTTAAGAGGGTTGGTAAGCCCCAGCATTTT. It specifies CASSLFKRVGKPQHF. V is TRBV27 and J is TRBJ1-5; unclear D gene. The length of the CDR3 is 15 residues. The germline V gene encodes CDR1 MNHEY and CDR2 SMNVEV (reference sequence). V was cut by 1 base and J by 8 bases, with 15 bases left in between.

As regards this clone: The sample contains more than one DNA sequence encoding this CDR3. This chain uses TRBV7-3 with TRBJ1-2; 8 bases are a match to TRBD1. Trimming took 2 bases from V and 4 from J; bases not matched to a gene: 9. From germline, CDR1 is SGHTA and CDR2 FQGTGA. CDR3 size: 16 residues. This chain's CDR3 is CASSLGGRTGGYGYTF. The CDR3 DNA sequence: TGTGCCAGCAGCTTAGGTGGGAGAACAGGGGGCTATGGCTACACCTTC.

The chain couples TRBV7-3 to TRBJ2-7; 8 nucleotides line up with TRBD2. CDR3 size: 14 residues. Germline CDR1 reads SGHTA; CDR2 reads FQGTGA. V lost 8 bases and J lost 0; bases outside the gene matches: 6. CDR3 DNA sequence: TGTGCCAGCTCGCCGGCGGGGGGCTCCTACGAGCAGTACTTC. This translates into CASSPAGGSYEQYF.

The V call is TRBV9, the J call TRBJ1-5; 9 nucleotides align to TRBD1. Germline-derived CDR1 and CDR2 are SGDLS and YYNGEE. The CDR3 is 18 amino acids. V lost 0 bases to trimming and J lost 3 bases; unmatched junction nucleotides: 10. CDR3 amino acids: CASSVDVSGQGINQPQHF. The CDR3 region has the DNA TGTGCCAGCAGCGTAGATGTTTCAGGACAGGGGATCAATCAGCCCCAGCATTTT.

The chain is built from TRBV19 and TRBJ2-5; tentative D call: TRBD1 (6 bases). The CDR3 is 14 residues long. The germline V gene has CDR1 LNHDA and CDR2 SQIVND (reference sequence). V lost 3 bases and J 5 bases, leaving 13 bases between the germline ends. The CDR3 bases are TGTGCCAGTAGTATGGTTCCAGGGGAGGAGACCCAGTACTTC. Its translation: CASSMVPGEETQYF.

The rearrangement uses TRBV19 and TRBJ1-1; D is possibly TRBD1 (6 bases). V lost 7 bases and J 4 bases, leaving 22 bases between the germline ends. There are 16 residues in the CDR3. Germline CDR1 reads LNHDA; CDR2 reads SQIVND (reference sequence). This CDR3 reads CASIFRKTGRGTEAFF. The CDR3 DNA reads as TGTGCCAGTATATTCAGGAAGACAGGCCGGGGCACTGAAGCTTTCTTT.

V and J are TRBV21-1 and TRBJ2-7; whether TRBD2, the table's D call, matches the DNA was not checked. TRBV21-1 has pseudogene status. The CDR3 extends over 17 amino acids. This CDR3 is CASTRSPRRAGAYEQYF. The DNA of the CDR3 is TGTGCCAGCACAAGATCCCCCCGTAGGGCGGGAGCCTACGAGCAGTACTTC.

This chain links TRBV7-2 with TRBJ2-7; maybe TRBD1 (5 bases). Trimming left V 4 bases short and J 3 bases short, with 7 bases between. CDR1 SGHTA and CDR2 FQGNSA come from the germline V gene. The CDR3 consists of 12 residues. Here the CDR3 DNA reads TGTGCCAGCAGCTGGCAGGGCTACGAGCAGTACTTC. Its translation is CASSWQGYEQYF. The full variable domain, rest sourced from reference TRBV7-2 and TRBJ2-7, is GAGVSQSPSNKVTEKGKDVELRCDPISGHTALYWYRQSLGQGLEFLIYFQGNSAPDKSGLPSDRFSAERTGGSVSTLTIQRTQQEDSAVYLCASSWQGYEQYFGPGTRLTVT.

The rearrangement joins TRBV27 to TRBJ1-3; D uncertain. Trimming left V 2 bases short and J 4 bases short, with 9 bases between. Germline loops: CDR1 MNHEY, CDR2 SMNVEV (reference sequence). There are 14 residues in the CDR3. The DNA of the CDR3 is TGTGCCAGCAGTTTAGGAGGAGCCGGAAACACCATATATTTT. Translating it yields CASSLGGAGNTIYF.

This clone occurred once. The rearrangement joins TRBV7-8 to TRBJ1-2, with 7 bases matching TRBD1. The CDR3 is made up of 13 amino acids. Germline trimming cut 3 bases from V and 3 bases from J; bases unmatched to any gene: 1. The germline CDR1 and CDR2 sequences are SGHVS and FQNEAQ. The DNA for the CDR3 is TGTGCCAGCAGCTTCGGGACAGACTATGGCTACACCTTC. Its translation: CASSFGTDYGYTF.

Comments on this clone: The sample holds other DNA sequences that translate to the same CDR3. V gene TRBV5-1 combines with J gene TRBJ1-3, with D unclear. Germline CDR1 reads SGHRS; CDR2 reads YFSETQ. With 0 bases removed from V and 0 bases from J, the gap between germline ends came to 7 bases. This CDR3 region has 15 residues. The CDR3 spells CASSLDGNSGNTIYF. In DNA form, the CDR3 reads TGCGCCAGCAGCTTGGACGGTAACTCTGGAAACACCATATATTTT.

The CDR3 loop is CASSPGEGYGYTF. The CDR3 bases are TGTGCCAGCAGCCCAGGGGAGGGCTATGGCTACACCTTC. The rearrangement joins TRBV11-3 to TRBJ1-2; D is possibly TRBD1 (6 bases). This CDR3 spans 13 amino acids. V lost 5 bases and J 4 bases, leaving 11 bases between the germline ends. Germline V gene sequence: CDR1 SGHNT, CDR2 YENEEA.

The chain employs TRBV5-1 and TRBJ2-5, with 13 bases matching TRBD2. The V gene end was trimmed by 6 bases and the J gene end by 5 bases; junction bases not matched to a gene: 10. The CDR3 runs 16 residues. The germline CDR1 and CDR2 sequences are SGHRS and YFSETQ. CDR3: CASNPLAGGPRETQYF. CDR3 DNA sequence: TGCGCCAGCAACCCACTAGCGGGAGGGCCGAGGGAGACCCAGTACTTC.

The rearrangement joins TRBV4-3 to TRBJ2-7; the match to TRBD2 covers 8 bases. The CDR3 contains 18 residues. Germline V gene lookup returns CDR1 LGHNA and CDR2 YSLEER. V dropped 1 base and J dropped 3; count of bases not matched to a gene: 14. The CDR3 nucleotides read TGCGCCAGCAGCCAAGGTCTAGCGGGTTCTTTGCGAAGCTACGAGCAGTACTTC. The encoded protein is CASSQGLAGSLRSYEQYF.

The chain is built from TRBV4-3 and TRBJ1-5; 7 nucleotides agree with TRBD1. This CDR3 comprises 14 residues. Germline CDR1 is LGHNA and CDR2 is YSLEER. Trimming took 4 bases from V and 3 from J; bases not matched to a gene: 3. CDR3 sequence: CASSPGTVNQPQHF. The CDR3 region has the DNA TGCGCCAGCAGCCCTGGGACAGTCAATCAGCCCCAGCATTTT.

The J gene is TRBJ1-1, the V gene TRBV29-1; possibly TRBD1 for D (6 bases). CDR3 size: 10 residues. Deletions cut 7 bases from V and 9 bases from J, with 12 bases between. Per germline, CDR1 SQVTM and CDR2 ANQGSEA. The chain's CDR3 is CSAGTTKAFF. The CDR3, as DNA: TGCAGCGCCGGGACAACTAAAGCTTTCTTT.

The genes are TRBV5-4 and TRBJ2-7; D call uncertain. The germline V gene encodes CDR1 SGHNT and CDR2 YYREEE (reference sequence). The CDR3 runs to 13 residues. Trimming cost V 1 base and J 2 bases, with 7 bases left between them. As DNA, the CDR3 is TGTGCCAGCAGCTTGAACGGTCCCTACGAGCAGTACTTC. It codes for CASSLNGPYEQYF.

The gene calls are TRBV30 and TRBJ1-5; 8 bases align to TRBD1. CDR1 is GTSNPN and CDR2 is SVGIG in the germline V gene (reference sequence). The CDR3 length is 15 residues. V lost 4 bases to trimming and J lost 3 bases; unmatched junction nucleotides: 8. Here the CDR3 reads CAWIRGTGFNQPQHF. The CDR3 bases are TGTGCCTGGATTCGAGGGACAGGCTTCAATCAGCCCCAGCATTTT.

A remark on this clone: A junction boundary mismatches the germline segment, possibly from a read error. The same CDR3 also results from other DNA sequences found in this sample. The J gene is TRBJ1-6, the V gene TRBV5-6; the D gene is possibly TRBD1 (6 bases). The length of the CDR3 is 15 residues. CDR1 is SGHDT, CDR2 YYEEEE, per germline. The chain's CDR3 is CASSPGAFYNSPLHF. The CDR3 region has the DNA TGTGCCAGCAGCCCAGGGGCCTTTTATAATTCCCCCCTCCACTTT.

V usage is TRBV18 and J usage is TRBJ2-6, with D perhaps TRBD1 (6 bases). The CDR3 extends over 17 amino acids. CDR1 is KGHSH and CDR2 is LQKENI in the germline V gene. Trimming left V 3 bases short and J 0 bases short, with 12 bases between. CDR3 residues: CASSPARDTSGANVLTF. Here the CDR3 DNA reads TGTGCCAGCTCACCGGCCCGGGACACCTCTGGGGCCAACGTCCTGACTTTC. The whole variable domain, filled in from reference TRBV18 and TRBJ2-6, reads NAGVMQNPRHLVRRRGQEARLRCSPMKGHSHVYWYRQLPEEGLKFMVYLQKENIIDESGMPKERFSAEFPKEGPSILRIQQVVRGDSAAYFCASSPARDTSGANVLTFGAGSRLTVL.

The table lists this clone with a count of one. This sequence joins TRBV7-9 and TRBJ2-1; TRBD2 aligns across 10 bases. CDR3 length: 19 residues. Germline CDR1 reads SEHNR; CDR2 reads FQNEAQ (reference sequence). After removal of 2 bases from V and 6 bases from J, the junction contained 16 bases not matched to a gene. CDR3 sequence (DNA): TGTGCCAGCAGCTTAAAAGGACTAGCGGCAGGTACTGGGTCCAATGAGCAGTTCTTC. Encoded protein: CASSLKGLAAGTGSNEQFF.

The V and J genes are TRBV7-9 and TRBJ1-5; 9 positions match TRBD1. The CDR3 loop spans 15 amino acids. The V and J ends lost 5 bases and 5 bases, in that order; junction bases with no gene match: 7. Germline CDR1 reads SEHNR; CDR2 reads FQNEAQ (reference sequence). Here the CDR3 reads CASSLTGGRDQPQHF. In nucleotides, the CDR3 is TGTGCCAGCAGCCTCACAGGGGGCCGGGATCAGCCCCAGCATTTT.

The V gene is TRBV4-3, the J gene TRBJ2-5; D gene unclear. This CDR3 is built from 17 residues. The germline V and J ends were trimmed by 1 base and 1 base, with 16 bases remaining between them. The V gene's germline CDR1 is LGHNA and CDR2 YSLEER. The CDR3 sequence is CASSQGGGPHSQETQYF. CDR3 sequence (DNA): TGCGCCAGCAGCCAAGGAGGCGGCCCCCACTCCCAAGAGACCCAGTACTTC.

The V call is TRBV7-9, the J call TRBJ1-4, with 10 bases matching TRBD1. The ends lost 5 bases at V and 3 bases at J; junction bases unmatched: 9. From germline, CDR1 is SEHNR and CDR2 FQNEAQ (reference sequence). The CDR3 loop spans 17 amino acids. This CDR3 reads CASSPQTGGDSNEKLFF. CDR3 bases: TGTGCCAGCAGCCCGCAGACAGGGGGCGACTCTAATGAAAAACTGTTTTTT.

The chain recombines TRBV10-3 with TRBJ2-1; D gene uncertain. Trimming stripped 3 bases from V and 0 bases from J, with 6 bases between. This CDR3 has 14 residues. CDR1 ENHRY and CDR2 SYGVKD come from the germline V gene. CDR3 residues: CAISDPSSYNEQFF. The CDR3 nucleotides read TGTGCCATCAGTGACCCGAGCTCCTACAATGAGCAGTTCTTC.

The chain uses TRBV29-1 and TRBJ2-1, with TRBD2 matching over 13 bases. The CDR3 extends over 15 amino acids. Germline loops: CDR1 SQVTM, CDR2 ANQGSEA. Germline trimming cut 5 bases from V and 9 bases from J; bases unmatched to any gene: 10. The CDR3: CSVWPLAGGLIEQFF. The DNA of the CDR3 is TGCAGCGTTTGGCCACTAGCGGGAGGGCTGATTGAGCAGTTCTTC.

J is TRBJ1-2 and V is TRBV6-6, with 7 bases fitting TRBD1. Germline CDR1 MNHNY, CDR2 SVGAGI (reference sequence). The CDR3 spans 13 residues. V lost 7 bases and J lost 7; bases outside the gene matches: 9. The CDR3 is CASTSMTGTGYTF. The CDR3, as DNA: TGTGCCAGCACCTCGATGACAGGGACTGGCTACACCTTC.

The chain employs TRBV30 and TRBJ1-2; D not resolved. V lost 3 bases to trimming and J lost 0 bases, with 8 bases between them. Per germline, CDR1 GTSNPN and CDR2 SVGIG (reference sequence). The CDR3 sequence is 13 residues long. The CDR3 bases are TGTGCCTGGAGCCGAAGAGCTAACTATGGCTACACCTTC. It specifies CAWSRRANYGYTF.

The chain joins TRBV19 to TRBJ2-7; 10 bases line up with TRBD1. CDR3 length: 14 residues. Germline values: CDR1 LNHDA, CDR2 SQIVND (reference sequence). V gave up 3 bases and J gave up 6 bases; unmatched junction bases: 5. The CDR3 sequence is CASSITGQGTEQYF. The CDR3 region has the DNA TGTGCCAGTAGTATTACGGGACAGGGGACCGAGCAGTACTTC. Filled out from reference TRBV19 and TRBJ2-7, the complete variable domain reads DGGITQSPKYLFRKEGQNVTLSCEQNLNHDAMYWYRQDPGQGLRLIYYSQIVNDFQKGDIAEGYSVSREKKESFPLTVTSAQKNPTAFYLCASSITGQGTEQYFGPGTRLTVT.